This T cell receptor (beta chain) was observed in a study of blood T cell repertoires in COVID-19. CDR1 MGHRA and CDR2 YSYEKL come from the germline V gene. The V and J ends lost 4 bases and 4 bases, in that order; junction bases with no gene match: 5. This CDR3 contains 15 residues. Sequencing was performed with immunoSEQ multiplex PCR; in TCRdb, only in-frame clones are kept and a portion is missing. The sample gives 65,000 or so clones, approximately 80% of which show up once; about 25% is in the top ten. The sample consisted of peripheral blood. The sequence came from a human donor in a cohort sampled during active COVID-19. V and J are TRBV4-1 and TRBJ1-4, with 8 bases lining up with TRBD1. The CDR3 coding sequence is TGCGCCAGCAGCCGGACAGGGACTTTTAATGAAAAACTGTTTTTT. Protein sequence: CASSRTGTFNEKLFF.